This T cell receptor delta chain was found in a study of gamma-delta T cells after stem cell transplantation (dated by TCRdb to the mid-2010s). Library preparation employed RT-PCR. The sequencer was an Illumina MiSeq. TCRdb recomputed clones from the public reads with CATT; identical DNA rows were then combined. Counted in this sample were approximately 2,100 delta-chain clones; 1.5% to 2% of them appeared once. The top ten clonotypes cover roughly a sixth of the sample. About this clone itself: Its binding antigen is unknown. A read error likely explains why the TCRdb protein, taken from a much larger clone, differs from this DNA's translation at residue 4; the protein shown is translated from the DNA.

The CDR3 goes from the cysteine to the phenylalanine over 18 residues. Just CDR3 DNA is preserved here, 54 bases in frame from base 1. The germline V gene specifies GEAIGNYY as CDR1 and EKD as CDR2. Ends trimmed: V by 5 bases, J by 2 bases; bases unmatched to a gene: 8. The sequencing input was gamma-delta T cells. The receptor chain draws on TRDV2 and TRDJ3; a stretch of 10 junction bases matches TRDD3. The sequence was collected from a human donor. It is not recorded whose cells these are; they may come from a transplant donor. The CDR3 sequence is CACGPVLGDTWDTRQMFF. Read as DNA, the sequence is TGTGCCTGTGGCCCCGTTCTGGGGGATACCTGGGACACCCGACAGATGTTTTTC.